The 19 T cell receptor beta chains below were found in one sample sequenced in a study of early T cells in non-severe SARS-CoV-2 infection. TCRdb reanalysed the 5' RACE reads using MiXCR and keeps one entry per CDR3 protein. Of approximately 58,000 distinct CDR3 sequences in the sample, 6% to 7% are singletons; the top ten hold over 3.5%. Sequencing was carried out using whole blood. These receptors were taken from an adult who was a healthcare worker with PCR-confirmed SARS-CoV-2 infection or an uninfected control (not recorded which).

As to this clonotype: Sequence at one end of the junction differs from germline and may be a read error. CDR3 DNA: TGCCCCAGCAGCTTGGGAGGACAAGGGACTACGCGGGCTTCACCCCTCCACTTT. Its protein is CPSSLGGQGTTRASPLHF. The rearrangement joins TRBV5-1 to TRBJ1-6, with a possible D match to TRBD1 (5 bases). Germline V lookup: CDR1 SGHRS, CDR2 YFSETQ. The CDR3 consists of 18 residues.

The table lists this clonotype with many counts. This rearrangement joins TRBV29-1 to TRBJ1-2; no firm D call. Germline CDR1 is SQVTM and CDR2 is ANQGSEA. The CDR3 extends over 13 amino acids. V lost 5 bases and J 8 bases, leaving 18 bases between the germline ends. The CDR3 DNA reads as TGCAGCGTTAATGATTGGGTCGCTCTGGGCTACACCTTC. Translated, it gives CSVNDWVALGYTF.

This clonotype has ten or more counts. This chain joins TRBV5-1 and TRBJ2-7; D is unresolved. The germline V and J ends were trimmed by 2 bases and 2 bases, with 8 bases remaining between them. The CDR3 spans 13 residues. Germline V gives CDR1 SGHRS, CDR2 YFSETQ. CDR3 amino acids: CASSFGATYEQYF. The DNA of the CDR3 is TGCGCCAGCAGCTTTGGAGCTACCTACGAGCAGTACTTC. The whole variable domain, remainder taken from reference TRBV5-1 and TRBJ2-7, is KAGVTQTPRYLIKTRGQQVTLSCSPISGHRSVSWYQQTPGQGLQFLFEYFSETQRNKGNFPGRFSGRQFSNSRSEMNVSTLELGDSALYLCASSFGATYEQYFGPGTRLTVT.

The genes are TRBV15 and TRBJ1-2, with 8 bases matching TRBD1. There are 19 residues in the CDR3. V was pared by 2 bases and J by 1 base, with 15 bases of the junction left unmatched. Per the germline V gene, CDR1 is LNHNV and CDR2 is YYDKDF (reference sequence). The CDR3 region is CATSRQLGQGRGSNYGYTF. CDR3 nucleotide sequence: TGTGCCACCAGCAGACAACTAGGACAGGGCCGGGGAAGTAACTATGGCTACACCTTC. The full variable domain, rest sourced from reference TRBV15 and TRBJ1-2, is DAMVIQNPRYQVTQFGKPVTLSCSQTLNHNVMYWYQQKSSQAPKLLFHYYDKDFNNEADTPDNFQSRRPNTSFCFLDIRSPGLGDTAMYLCATSRQLGQGRGSNYGYTFGSGTRLTVV.

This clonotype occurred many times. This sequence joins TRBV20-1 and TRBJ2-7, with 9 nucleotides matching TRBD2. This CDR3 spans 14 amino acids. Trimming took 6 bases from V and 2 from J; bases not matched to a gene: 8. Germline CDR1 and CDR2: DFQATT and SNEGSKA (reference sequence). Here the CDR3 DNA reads TGCAGTGCAGGCGGGACTAGCCAAACCTACGAGCAGTACTTC. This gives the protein CSAGGTSQTYEQYF.

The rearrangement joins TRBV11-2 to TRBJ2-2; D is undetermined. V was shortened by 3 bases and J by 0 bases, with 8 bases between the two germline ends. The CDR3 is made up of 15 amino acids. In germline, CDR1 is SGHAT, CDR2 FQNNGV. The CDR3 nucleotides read TGTGCCAGCAGCTTTAACCCCACGAACACCGGGGAGCTGTTTTTT. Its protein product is CASSFNPTNTGELFF.

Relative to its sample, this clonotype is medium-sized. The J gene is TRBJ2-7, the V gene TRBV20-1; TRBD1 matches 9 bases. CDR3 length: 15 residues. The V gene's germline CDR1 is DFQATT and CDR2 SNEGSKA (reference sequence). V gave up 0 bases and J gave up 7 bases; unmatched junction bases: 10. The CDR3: CSARDRDRVEREQYF. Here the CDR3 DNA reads TGCAGTGCTAGAGATAGGGACAGGGTGGAAAGGGAGCAGTACTTC.

The CDR3 region has the DNA TGTGCCATCAGTCGGACAGGGGAGGACAATGAGCAGTTCTTC. Translated, it gives CAISRTGEDNEQFF. The chain is built from TRBV10-3 and TRBJ2-1; 9 bases are shared with TRBD1. There are 14 residues in the CDR3. The trim removed 5 bases at V and 5 bases at J, leaving 4 bases unmatched. CDR1 is ENHRY and CDR2 is SYGVKD in the germline V gene.

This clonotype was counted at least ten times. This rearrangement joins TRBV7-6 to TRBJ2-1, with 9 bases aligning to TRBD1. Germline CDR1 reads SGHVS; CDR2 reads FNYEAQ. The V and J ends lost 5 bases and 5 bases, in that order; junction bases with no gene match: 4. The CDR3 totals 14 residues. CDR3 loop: CASSPRDRDNEQFF. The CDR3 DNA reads TGTGCCAGCAGCCCCAGGGACAGGGACAATGAGCAGTTCTTC.

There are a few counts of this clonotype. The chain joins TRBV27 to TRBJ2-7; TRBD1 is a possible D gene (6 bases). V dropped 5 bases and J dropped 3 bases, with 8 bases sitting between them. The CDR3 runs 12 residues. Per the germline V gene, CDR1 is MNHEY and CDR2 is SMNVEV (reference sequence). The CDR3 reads CASSKDSYEQYF. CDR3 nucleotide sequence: TGTGCCAGCAGTAAGGACAGCTACGAGCAGTACTTC.

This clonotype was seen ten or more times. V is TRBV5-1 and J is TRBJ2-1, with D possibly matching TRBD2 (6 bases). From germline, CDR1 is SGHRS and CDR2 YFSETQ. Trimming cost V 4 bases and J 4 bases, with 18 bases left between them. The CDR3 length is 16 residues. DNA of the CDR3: TGCGCCAGCAGCACCGGGACTTCCAGATGGTACAATGAGCAGTTCTTC. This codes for CASSTGTSRWYNEQFF.

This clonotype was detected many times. As DNA, the CDR3 is TGTGCCTGGAGTGTAAACCGTAATCAGCCCCAGCATTTT. Translated, it gives CAWSVNRNQPQHF. This chain connects TRBV30 to TRBJ1-5; D unclear. The CDR3 has 13 amino acids. Germline V CDR1 and CDR2: GTSNPN, SVGIG (reference sequence). V was shortened by 0 bases and J by 4 bases, with 7 bases between the two germline ends.

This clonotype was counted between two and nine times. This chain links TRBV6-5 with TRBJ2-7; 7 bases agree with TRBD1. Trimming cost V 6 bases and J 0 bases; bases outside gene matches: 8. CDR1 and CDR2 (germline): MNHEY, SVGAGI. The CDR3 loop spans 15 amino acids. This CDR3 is CASRERQGSSYEQYF. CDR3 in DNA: TGTGCCAGCAGAGAAAGACAGGGAAGCTCCTACGAGCAGTACTTC.

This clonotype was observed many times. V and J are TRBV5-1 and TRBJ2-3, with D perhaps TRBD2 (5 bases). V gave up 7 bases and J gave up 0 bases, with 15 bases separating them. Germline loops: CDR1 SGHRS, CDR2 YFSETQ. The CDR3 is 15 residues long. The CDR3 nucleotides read TGCGCCAGCTCCGGAGGACGGTTGAGCACAGATACGCAGTATTTT. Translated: CASSGGRLSTDTQYF.

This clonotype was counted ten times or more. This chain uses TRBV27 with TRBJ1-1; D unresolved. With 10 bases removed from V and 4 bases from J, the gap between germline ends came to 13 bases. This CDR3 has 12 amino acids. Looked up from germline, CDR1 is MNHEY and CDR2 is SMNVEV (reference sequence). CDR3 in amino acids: CATHPGGTEAFF. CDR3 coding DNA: TGTGCCACCCATCCGGGCGGCACTGAAGCTTTCTTT.

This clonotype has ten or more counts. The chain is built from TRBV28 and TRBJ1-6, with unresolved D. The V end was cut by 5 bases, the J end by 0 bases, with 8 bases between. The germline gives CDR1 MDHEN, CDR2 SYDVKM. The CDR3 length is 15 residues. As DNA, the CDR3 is TGTGCCAGCAGTAAAACAAGCTCCTATAATTCACCCCTCCACTTT. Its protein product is CASSKTSSYNSPLHF.

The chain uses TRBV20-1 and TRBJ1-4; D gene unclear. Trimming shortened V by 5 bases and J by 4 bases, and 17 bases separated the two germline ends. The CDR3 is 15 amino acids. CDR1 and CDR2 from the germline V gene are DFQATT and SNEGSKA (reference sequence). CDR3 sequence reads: CSAGRTSGYNEKLFF. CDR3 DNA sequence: TGCAGTGCTGGACGGACGAGTGGCTATAATGAAAAACTGTTTTTT.

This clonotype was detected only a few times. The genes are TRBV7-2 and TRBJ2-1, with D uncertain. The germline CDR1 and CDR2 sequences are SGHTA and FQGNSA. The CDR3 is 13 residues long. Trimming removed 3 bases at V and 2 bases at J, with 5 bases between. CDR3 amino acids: CASSFRPYNEQFF. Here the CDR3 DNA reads TGTGCCAGCAGCTTTCGGCCCTACAATGAGCAGTTCTTC.

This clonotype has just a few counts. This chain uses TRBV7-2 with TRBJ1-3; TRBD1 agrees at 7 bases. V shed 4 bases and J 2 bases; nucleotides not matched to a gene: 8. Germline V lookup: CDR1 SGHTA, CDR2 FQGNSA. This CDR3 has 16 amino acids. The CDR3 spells CASSSQGGRAGNTIYF. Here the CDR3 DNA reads TGTGCCAGCAGCTCCCAGGGGGGAAGGGCTGGAAACACCATATATTTT.